The clone carrying this T cell receptor beta chain has just a few counts. Its antigen is not identified. They built TCR cDNA with 5'RACE template switching, a step that put in a universal primer site and UMIs. Via MiXCR, TCRdb re-called the 5' RACE reads, giving one row per CDR3 protein. The data show approximately 150,000 distinct CDR3 sequences, 5.5% to 7.5% seen once. This specimen belongs to a study of T cells after yellow fever vaccination. Study-level findings and limits: A limited proportion of clonotypes was detected within both the CD4 and CD8 compartments. The secondary response peaked faster, at day 5 versus 15, but was weaker. The booster saw the reappearance of most primary-vaccination clones (approximately 97% CD4, 88% CD8).

In germline, CDR1 is SGHTA, CDR2 FQGTGA. V lost 2 bases to trimming and J lost 7 bases, with 17 bases between them. The CDR3 totals 15 residues. The V and J genes are TRBV7-3 and TRBJ2-5; no definite D call. Specimen: CD4+ T cells sorted from PBMCs, collected on the day of the first yellow fever vaccination. The clonotype comes from a man aged 18 to 35 who received the YFV17D yellow fever vaccine. In DNA, the CDR3 is TGTGCCAGCAGCTTACTACCTACTATGACGGGGACCCAGTACTTC. Translating gives CASSLLPTMTGTQYF. Together with reference TRBV7-3 and TRBJ2-5, the CDR3 gives the full variable domain: GAGVSQTPSNKVTEKGKYVELRCDPISGHTALYWYRQSLGQGPEFLIYFQGTGAADDSGLPNDRFFAVRPEGSVSTLKIQRTERGDSAVYLCASSLLPTMTGTQYFGPGTRLLVL.